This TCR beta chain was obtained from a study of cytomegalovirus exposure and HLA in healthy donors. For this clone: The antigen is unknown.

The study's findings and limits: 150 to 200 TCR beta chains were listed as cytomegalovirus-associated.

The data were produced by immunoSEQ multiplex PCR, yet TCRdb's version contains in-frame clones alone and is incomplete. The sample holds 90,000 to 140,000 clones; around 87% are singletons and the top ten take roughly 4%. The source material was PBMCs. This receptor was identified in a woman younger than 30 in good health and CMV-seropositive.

The CDR3 DNA is TGTGCCAGCTCAATTCTTCAGGGCATGGACTATGGCTACACCTTC. It is translated as CASSILQGMDYGYTF. The chain joins TRBV18 to TRBJ1-2, with TRBD1 as a possible D gene (5 bases). Trimming took 5 bases from V and 3 from J, leaving 16 bases between them. Germline CDR1 is KGHSH and CDR2 is LQKENI. The CDR3 length is 15 residues.